The 31 T cell receptor beta chains presented below share a single source sample, sequenced in a study of blood T cell repertoires in COVID-19. TCRdb keeps only in-frame clones here, not all; method: immunoSEQ multiplex PCR. Of 130,000 or so clones in the sample, approximately 80% were seen once. Sequencing used peripheral blood. The receptors stem from a human donor in a cohort sampled during active COVID-19.

This clone was recorded at least ten times. The V gene is TRBV18, the J gene TRBJ1-4; no reliable D call. CDR1 is KGHSH and CDR2 is LQKENI in the germline V gene. The V end lost 4 bases, the J end lost 0 bases, and 6 bases lay between the germline ends. There are 14 residues in the CDR3. The CDR3 DNA sequence: TGTGCCAGCTCACACGGTGCAACTAATGAAAAACTGTTTTTT. This codes for CASSHGATNEKLFF.

V and J are TRBV6-5 and TRBJ1-2; 7 bases match TRBD1. V gave up 3 bases and J gave up 2 bases; unmatched junction bases: 3. CDR1 is MNHEY and CDR2 is SVGAGI in the germline V gene. This CDR3 region has 14 residues. As DNA, the CDR3 is TGTGCCAGCAGTTATCGGGACAGAAACTATGGCTACACCTTC. This encodes CASSYRDRNYGYTF.

The chain recombines TRBV18 with TRBJ1-5; 8 nucleotides line up with TRBD1. V was clipped by 3 bases and J by 2 bases; unmatched bases: 3. CDR1 is KGHSH, CDR2 LQKENI, per germline. The length of the CDR3 is 15 residues. The CDR3 coding sequence is TGTGCCAGCTCACCTCAGGGGGCCGGCAATCAGCCCCAGCATTTT. Translated, it gives CASSPQGAGNQPQHF.

This clone was detected a few times. The chain has TRBV7-2 and TRBJ1-6, with TRBD1 matching 8 bases. The ends lost 5 bases at V and 7 bases at J; junction bases unmatched: 10. The CDR3 spans 16 residues. Germline V gene sequence: CDR1 SGHTA, CDR2 FQGNSA. The CDR3 loop reads CASSGLLQGVNSPLHF. The CDR3 bases are TGTGCCAGCAGCGGATTATTACAGGGGGTGAATTCACCCCTCCACTTT.

The chain recombines TRBV5-1 with TRBJ2-1; 8 nucleotides match TRBD1. This CDR3 is built from 15 residues. Per germline, CDR1 SGHRS and CDR2 YFSETQ. The V gene end was trimmed by 3 bases and the J gene end by 8 bases; junction bases not matched to a gene: 10. CDR3 coding DNA: TGCGCCAGCAGCTCCGACAGGGGAACTAGGGATGAGCAGTTCTTC. Translated, it gives CASSSDRGTRDEQFF.

The chain employs TRBV7-2 and TRBJ1-1, with D perhaps matching TRBD1 (5 bases). This CDR3 has 14 residues. CDR1 and CDR2 from the germline V gene are SGHTA and FQGNSA. Trimming took off 1 base at V and 9 bases at J, with 15 bases between the two ends. CDR3 DNA sequence: TGTGCCAGCAGCTTAGATCCCGGCGGGGCCCAAGCTTTCTTT. It encodes CASSLDPGGAQAFF.

The chain joins TRBV5-1 to TRBJ2-5; D perhaps matches TRBD2 (5 bases). V shed 0 bases and J shed 1 base, with 7 bases lying between them. Germline CDR1 and CDR2: SGHRS and YFSETQ. CDR3 length: 14 residues. The CDR3: CASSLAGGQETQYF. CDR3 DNA: TGCGCCAGCAGCTTGGCCGGAGGCCAAGAGACCCAGTACTTC.

The gene calls are TRBV14 and TRBJ1-2; unclear D gene. CDR3 length: 13 residues. CDR1 is SGHDN and CDR2 is FVKESK in the germline V gene. Trimming left V 2 bases short and J 7 bases short, with 11 bases between. The CDR3 sequence: CASSQSLGVGYTF. CDR3 DNA: TGTGCCAGCAGCCAATCTCTGGGAGTTGGCTACACCTTC.

This clone has just one count. The chain recombines TRBV14 with TRBJ1-1; D unclear. CDR1 SGHDN and CDR2 FVKESK come from the germline V gene. This CDR3 comprises 13 residues. V lost 1 base and J lost 1, with 4 bases in between. As DNA, the CDR3 is TGTGCCAGCAGCCAAGGGGCGAACACTGAAGCTTTCTTT. The encoded protein is CASSQGANTEAFF. Drawing the rest from reference TRBV14 and TRBJ1-1, the complete variable domain is EAGVTQFPSHSVIEKGQTVTLRCDPISGHDNLYWYRRVMGKEIKFLLHFVKESKQDESGMPNNRFLAERTGGTYSTLKVQPAELEDSGVYFCASSQGANTEAFFGQGTRLTVV.

This clone has just a few counts. This sample also contains other DNA sequences that code for the same CDR3. The V call is TRBV10-3, the J call TRBJ1-1; no firm D call. The CDR3 is 13 amino acids. V lost 4 bases and J 1 base, leaving 7 bases between the germline ends. Per the germline V gene, CDR1 is ENHRY and CDR2 is SYGVKD. CDR3 in DNA: TGTGCCATCAGTGGGTTGGCGAACACTGAAGCTTTCTTT. The encoded protein is CAISGLANTEAFF.

This chain uses TRBV5-1 with TRBJ1-3; D remains unclear. Germline V gene sequence: CDR1 SGHRS, CDR2 YFSETQ. The CDR3 extends over 16 amino acids. V was shortened by 5 bases and J by 0 bases, with 15 bases between the two germline ends. CDR3: CASSGGGAGSGNTIYF. CDR3 nucleotides: TGCGCCAGCAGTGGAGGTGGCGCAGGCTCTGGAAACACCATATATTTT.

V gene TRBV4-3 combines with J gene TRBJ1-2; a possible D gene is TRBD1 (6 bases). V was cut by 0 bases and J by 3 bases, with 11 bases left in between. This CDR3 is 15 amino acids long. CDR1 LGHNA and CDR2 YSLEER come from the germline V gene. CDR3 sequence reads: CASSQEWGRDYGYTF. CDR3 sequence (DNA): TGCGCCAGCAGCCAAGAGTGGGGGCGCGACTATGGCTACACCTTC.

This clone was seen a few times. This chain links TRBV5-4 with TRBJ2-7; 8 bases agree with TRBD1. Germline lookup yields CDR1 SGHNT and CDR2 YYREEE (reference sequence). J was trimmed by 6 bases and V by 2 bases; bases with no gene match: 1. The CDR3 has 12 amino acids. In nucleotides, the CDR3 is TGTGCCAGCAGCTTTGACAGGGGCGAGCAGTACTTC. Its protein is CASSFDRGEQYF.

V and J are TRBV18 and TRBJ2-2; weak D call: TRBD1 (6 bases). V lost 4 bases to trimming and J lost 5 bases, with 11 bases between them. The CDR3 runs 14 residues. Germline V CDR1 and CDR2: KGHSH, LQKENI. CDR3 bases: TGTGCCAGCTCACTAACTACAGGGACCGGGGAGCTGTTTTTT. This codes for CASSLTTGTGELFF.

The rearrangement links TRBV27 to TRBJ1-1, with D uncertain. With 3 bases removed from V and 6 bases from J, the gap between germline ends came to 20 bases. Germline V gene sequence: CDR1 MNHEY, CDR2 SMNVEV (reference sequence). There are 16 residues in the CDR3. CDR3 sequence: CASSFYSRNGKAEAFF. DNA for the CDR3: TGTGCCAGCAGTTTCTATTCGAGGAACGGGAAGGCTGAAGCTTTCTTT.

This clone was seen only a few times. V is TRBV7-8 and J is TRBJ2-5; 13 nucleotides align to TRBD2. V trimming: 1 base; J trimming: 5 bases; junction bases outside the gene matches: 7. CDR3 length equals 17 residues. The germline CDR1 and CDR2 sequences are SGHVS and FQNEAQ. The CDR3 region is CASSLETSGGVQETQYF. The CDR3 bases are TGTGCCAGCAGCTTAGAAACTAGCGGGGGGGTTCAGGAGACCCAGTACTTC.

The CDR3, as DNA: TGTGCCAGCAGTGGGGAGACGAACGCGGCTGAAGCTTTCTTT. This sequence encodes CASSGETNAAEAFF. The chain joins TRBV3-1 (or the pseudogene TRBV3-2) to TRBJ1-1, with unresolved D. The V and J ends lost 6 bases and 6 bases respectively, with 17 bases between them. This CDR3 region has 14 residues. Germline V gene lookup returns CDR1 LGHDT and CDR2 YNNKEL (reference sequence).

This chain joins TRBV19 and TRBJ1-4; 7 bases align to TRBD1. This CDR3 comprises 16 residues. Unmatched junction bases numbered 12, after V lost 6 bases and J lost 5 bases. Germline V gene data show CDR1 as LNHDA and CDR2 as SQIVND (reference sequence). CDR3 amino acids: CASRTGTAGGNEKLFF. The DNA of the CDR3 is TGTGCCAGTAGAACTGGGACAGCTGGTGGCAATGAAAAACTGTTTTTT.

The chain recombines TRBV6-2 or TRBV6-3 with TRBJ1-2, with a weak D call TRBD1 (5 bases). The CDR3 length is 14 residues. The V end lost 0 bases, the J end lost 4 bases, and 9 bases lay between the germline ends. Germline CDR1 and CDR2: MNHEY and SVGEGT. The CDR3 region has the DNA TGTGCCAGCAGTTACTCGCCAGGGCCCTATGGCTACACCTTC. Translating gives CASSYSPGPYGYTF.

The chain joins TRBV4-3 to TRBJ2-7; 8 nucleotides agree with TRBD1. Germline lookup yields CDR1 LGHNA and CDR2 YSLEER. The CDR3 contains 14 residues. The V and J ends lost 1 base and 3 bases, in that order; junction bases with no gene match: 2. The CDR3 is CASSQGGTGYEQYF. As DNA, the CDR3 is TGCGCCAGCAGCCAAGGTGGGACAGGCTACGAGCAGTACTTC.

This sequence joins TRBV27 and TRBJ2-7, with TRBD1 identical over 7 bases. V shed 4 bases, J shed 6 bases, and the junction held 6 bases outside the gene matches. Germline loops: CDR1 MNHEY, CDR2 SMNVEV (reference sequence). This CDR3 spans 13 amino acids. CDR3 bases: TGTGCCAGCAGTTACCGAGACAGGGTCGAGCAGTACTTC. Translation: CASSYRDRVEQYF.

V usage is TRBV5-4 and J usage is TRBJ2-2; 10 nucleotides align to TRBD2. The V gene's germline CDR1 is SGHNT and CDR2 YYREEE (reference sequence). J lost 5 bases, V lost 5 bases, and 3 bases had no gene match. The CDR3 has 14 amino acids. The CDR3 DNA is TGTGCCAGCAGTCGAGCGGGGGGGACCGGGGAGCTGTTTTTT. This translates into CASSRAGGTGELFF.

This chain uses TRBV7-2 with TRBJ1-5; D is unclear. Deletions cut 0 bases from V and 8 bases from J, with 8 bases between. This CDR3 has 13 amino acids. CDR1 and CDR2 from the germline V gene are SGHTA and FQGNSA. The CDR3 bases are TGTGCCAGCAGCTTAGCCCCGGGAGAGCCCCAGCATTTT. Encoded protein: CASSLAPGEPQHF.

V gene TRBV27 combines with J gene TRBJ2-3; TRBD1 matches 10 bases. The CDR3 has 15 amino acids. Per germline, CDR1 MNHEY and CDR2 SMNVEV (reference sequence). The trim removed 2 bases at V and 4 bases at J, leaving 3 bases unmatched. CDR3 in amino acids: CASSLRDRGADTQYF. The CDR3 region has the DNA TGTGCCAGCAGTTTACGGGACAGGGGCGCAGATACGCAGTATTTT.

This sequence joins TRBV2 and TRBJ2-7, with 11 bases that match TRBD1. V shed 6 bases and J 1 base; nucleotides not matched to a gene: 2. Germline V CDR1 and CDR2: SNHLY, FYNNEI. The CDR3 consists of 14 residues. The CDR3 here is CASRDRGLSYEQYF. The CDR3 DNA reads TGTGCCAGCAGGGACAGGGGGCTATCCTACGAGCAGTACTTC. Filled out from reference TRBV2 and TRBJ2-7, the complete variable domain reads EPEVTQTPSHQVTQMGQEVILRCVPISNHLYFYWYRQILGQKVEFLVSFYNNEISEKSEIFDDQFSVERPDGSNFTLKIRSTKLEDSAMYFCASRDRGLSYEQYFGPGTRLTVT.

This clone was seen just once. In DNA form, the CDR3 reads TGTGCCAGCAGCACGATGGGACTAGCGGAGAGGAGGTATTTT. Translated, it gives CASSTMGLAERRYF. V usage is TRBV6-2 or TRBV6-3 and J usage is TRBJ2-3, with TRBD2 matching over 11 bases. After removal of 6 bases from V and 14 bases from J, the junction contained 13 bases not matched to a gene. CDR3 length equals 14 residues. The germline gives CDR1 MNHEY, CDR2 SVGEGT.

V is TRBV5-1 and J is TRBJ1-1, with 8 bases identical to TRBD1. J lost 11 bases, V lost 4 bases, and 13 bases had no gene match. The germline V gene encodes CDR1 SGHRS and CDR2 YFSETQ. The CDR3 extends over 14 amino acids. The CDR3 spells CASSATTGERGAFF. The CDR3 nucleotides are TGCGCCAGCAGCGCAACGACAGGGGAAAGAGGCGCTTTCTTT. Full variable domain (rest looked up from reference TRBV5-1 and TRBJ1-1): KAGVTQTPRYLIKTRGQQVTLSCSPISGHRSVSWYQQTPGQGLQFLFEYFSETQRNKGNFPGRFSGRQFSNSRSEMNVSTLELGDSALYLCASSATTGERGAFFGQGTRLTVV.

The CDR3, as DNA: TGTGCCTGGAGCCCCCGGGGGGATACGCAGTATTTT. This gives the protein CAWSPRGDTQYF. V gene TRBV30 combines with J gene TRBJ2-3; D is perhaps TRBD2 (6 bases). Germline V gene sequence: CDR1 GTSNPN, CDR2 SVGIG (reference sequence). V gave up 3 bases and J gave up 6 bases, with 10 bases separating them. CDR3 size: 12 residues.

The gene calls are TRBV7-4 and TRBJ2-5, with TRBD2 matching over 7 bases. The junction had 11 bases not matched to a gene; V was cut back by 2 bases and J by 2 bases. Germline V lookup: CDR1 SGHVT, CDR2 SQSDAQ. The CDR3 spans 17 residues. This CDR3 is CASSLPRGGGRQETQYF. The CDR3 DNA sequence: TGTGCCAGCAGCTTACCCCGTGGGGGGGGGAGGCAAGAGACCCAGTACTTC. The full variable domain, with the rest looked up from reference TRBV7-4 and TRBJ2-5, is GAGVSQSPRYKVAKRGRDVALRCDSISGHVTLYWYRQTLGQGSEVLTYSQSDAQRDKSGRPSGRFSAERPERSVSTLKIQRTEQGDSAVYLCASSLPRGGGRQETQYFGPGTRLLVL.

The rearrangement links TRBV6-5 to TRBJ1-2, with a possible D match to TRBD1 (5 bases). Germline V lookup: CDR1 MNHEY, CDR2 SVGAGI. CDR3 size: 13 residues. The V and J ends lost 5 bases and 4 bases respectively, with 11 bases between them. CDR3 region: CASSTDRSYGYTF. CDR3 nucleotide sequence: TGTGCCAGCAGTACCGACAGATCCTATGGCTACACCTTC.

The rearrangement joins TRBV28 to TRBJ2-5, with D possibly TRBD2 on 6 matching bases. Germline V gene lookup returns CDR1 MDHEN and CDR2 SYDVKM. Trimming removed 7 bases from V and 5 bases from J, with 17 bases in between. The CDR3 runs to 14 residues. The CDR3 reads CASTSLWGEETQYF. The CDR3 DNA is TGTGCCAGCACTTCCCTCTGGGGGGAGGAGACCCAGTACTTC.